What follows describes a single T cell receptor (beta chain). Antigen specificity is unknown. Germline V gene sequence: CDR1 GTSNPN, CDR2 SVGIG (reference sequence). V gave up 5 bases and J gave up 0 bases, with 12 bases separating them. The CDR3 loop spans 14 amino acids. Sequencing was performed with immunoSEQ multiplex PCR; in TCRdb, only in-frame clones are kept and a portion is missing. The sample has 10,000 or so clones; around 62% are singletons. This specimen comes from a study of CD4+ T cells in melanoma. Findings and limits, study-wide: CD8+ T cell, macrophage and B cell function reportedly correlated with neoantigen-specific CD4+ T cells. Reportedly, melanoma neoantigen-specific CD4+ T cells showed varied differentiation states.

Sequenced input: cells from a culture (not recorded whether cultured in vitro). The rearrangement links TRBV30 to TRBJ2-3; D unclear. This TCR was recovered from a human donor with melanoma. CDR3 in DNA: TGTGCCTGGGGGTCGGGCCTTAGCACAGATACGCAGTATTTT. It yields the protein CAWGSGLSTDTQYF.